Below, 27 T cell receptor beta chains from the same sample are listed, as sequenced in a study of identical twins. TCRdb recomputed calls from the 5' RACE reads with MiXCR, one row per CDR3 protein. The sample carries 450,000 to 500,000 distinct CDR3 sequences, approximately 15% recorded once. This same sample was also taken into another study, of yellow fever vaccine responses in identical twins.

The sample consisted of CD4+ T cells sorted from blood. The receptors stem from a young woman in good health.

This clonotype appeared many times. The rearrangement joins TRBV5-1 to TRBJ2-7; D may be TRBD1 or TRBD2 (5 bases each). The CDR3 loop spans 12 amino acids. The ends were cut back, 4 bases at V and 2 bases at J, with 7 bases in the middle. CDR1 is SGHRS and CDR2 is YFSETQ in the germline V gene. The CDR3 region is CASSRDAYEQYF. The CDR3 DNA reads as TGCGCCAGCAGCCGGGACGCCTACGAGCAGTACTTC.

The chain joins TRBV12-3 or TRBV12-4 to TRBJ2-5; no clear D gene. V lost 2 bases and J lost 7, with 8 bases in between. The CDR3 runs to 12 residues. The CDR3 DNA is TGTGCCAGCAGTTTACGAGTCATGACCCAGTACTTC. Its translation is CASSLRVMTQYF.

In DNA, the CDR3 is TGCAGTGCTAGAGATCCGGTCGGTGAGCAGTTCTTC. Translation gives CSARDPVGEQFF. V gene TRBV20-1 combines with J gene TRBJ2-1; D unclear. Between the trimmed V and J ends, which lost 0 bases and 9 bases, there was a span of 9 bases. Per germline, CDR1 DFQATT and CDR2 SNEGSKA (reference sequence). There are 12 residues in the CDR3.

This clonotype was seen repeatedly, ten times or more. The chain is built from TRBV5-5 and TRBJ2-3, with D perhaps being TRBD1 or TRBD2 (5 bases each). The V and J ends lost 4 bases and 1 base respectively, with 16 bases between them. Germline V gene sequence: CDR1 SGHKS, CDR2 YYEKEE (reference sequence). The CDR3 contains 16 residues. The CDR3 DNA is TGTGCCAGCAGCCCCACGGGGCTAGCAGGCACAGATACGCAGTATTTT. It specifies CASSPTGLAGTDTQYF.

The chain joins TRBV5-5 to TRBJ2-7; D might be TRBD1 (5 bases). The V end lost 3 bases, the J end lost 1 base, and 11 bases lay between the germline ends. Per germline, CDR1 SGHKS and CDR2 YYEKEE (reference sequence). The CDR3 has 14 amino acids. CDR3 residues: CASSSPQGSYEQYF. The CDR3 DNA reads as TGTGCCAGCAGCTCCCCTCAGGGTTCCTACGAGCAGTACTTC.

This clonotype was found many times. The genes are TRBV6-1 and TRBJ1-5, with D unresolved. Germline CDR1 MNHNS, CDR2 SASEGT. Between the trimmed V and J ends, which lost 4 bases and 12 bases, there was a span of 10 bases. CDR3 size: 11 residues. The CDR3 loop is CASSALLDQHF. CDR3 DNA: TGTGCCAGCAGTGCCCTTCTGGACCAGCATTTT.

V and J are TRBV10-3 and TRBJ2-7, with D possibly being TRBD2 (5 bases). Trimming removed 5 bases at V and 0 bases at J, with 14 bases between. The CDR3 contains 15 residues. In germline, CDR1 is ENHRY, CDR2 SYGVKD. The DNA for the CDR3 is TGTGCCATCAGTATTGGACTCGCCCGCTCCTACGAGCAGTACTTC. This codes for CAISIGLARSYEQYF.

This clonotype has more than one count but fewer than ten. CDR3 sequence (DNA): TGTGCCAGCAGTATAGGGACTAGCGGGGTCCATTACAATGAGCAGTTCTTC. This translates into CASSIGTSGVHYNEQFF. The gene calls are TRBV28 and TRBJ2-1; 13 bases are shared with TRBD2. V gave up 5 bases and J gave up 4 bases; unmatched junction bases: 8. Germline assignment: CDR1 MDHEN and CDR2 SYDVKM. This CDR3 is built from 17 residues.

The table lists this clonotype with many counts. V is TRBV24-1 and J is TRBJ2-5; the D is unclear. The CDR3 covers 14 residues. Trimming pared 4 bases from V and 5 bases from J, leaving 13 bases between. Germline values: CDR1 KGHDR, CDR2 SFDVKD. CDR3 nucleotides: TGTGCCACCAGTGACCGCGGACCTGGGGAGACCCAGTACTTC. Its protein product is CATSDRGPGETQYF.

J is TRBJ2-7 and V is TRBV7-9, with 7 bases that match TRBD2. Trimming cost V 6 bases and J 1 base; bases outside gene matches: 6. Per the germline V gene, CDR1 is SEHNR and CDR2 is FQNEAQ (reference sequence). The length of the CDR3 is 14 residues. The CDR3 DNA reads TGTGCCAGCAGGGAAATCGGGGGGTCCTACGAGCAGTACTTC. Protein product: CASREIGGSYEQYF.

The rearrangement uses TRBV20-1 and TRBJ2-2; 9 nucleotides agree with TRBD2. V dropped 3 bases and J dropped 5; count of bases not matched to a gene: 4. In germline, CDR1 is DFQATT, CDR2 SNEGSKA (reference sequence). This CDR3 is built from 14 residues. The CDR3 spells CSASKREETGELFF. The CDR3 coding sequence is TGCAGTGCTAGCAAGCGGGAGGAAACCGGGGAGCTGTTTTTT.

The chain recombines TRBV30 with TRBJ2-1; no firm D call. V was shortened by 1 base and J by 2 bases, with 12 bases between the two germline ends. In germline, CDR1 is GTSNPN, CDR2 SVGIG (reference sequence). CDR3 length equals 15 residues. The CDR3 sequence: CAWSGVTKPYNEQFF. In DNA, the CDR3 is TGTGCCTGGAGTGGCGTAACTAAACCCTACAATGAGCAGTTCTTC.

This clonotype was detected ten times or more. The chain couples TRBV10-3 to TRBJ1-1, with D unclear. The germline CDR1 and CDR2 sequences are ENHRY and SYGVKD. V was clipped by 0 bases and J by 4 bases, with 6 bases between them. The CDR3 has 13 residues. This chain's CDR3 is CAISESGGTEAFF. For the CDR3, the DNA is TGTGCCATCAGTGAGTCGGGAGGCACTGAAGCTTTCTTT.

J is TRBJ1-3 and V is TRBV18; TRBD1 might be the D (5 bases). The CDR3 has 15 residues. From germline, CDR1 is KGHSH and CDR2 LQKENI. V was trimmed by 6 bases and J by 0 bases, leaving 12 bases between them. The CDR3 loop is CASSPAGVSGNTIYF. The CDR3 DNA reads TGTGCCAGCTCCCCCGCGGGGGTCTCTGGAAACACCATATATTTT. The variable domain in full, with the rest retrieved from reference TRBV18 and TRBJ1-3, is NAGVMQNPRHLVRRRGQEARLRCSPMKGHSHVYWYRQLPEEGLKFMVYLQKENIIDESGMPKERFSAEFPKEGPSILRIQQVVRGDSAAYFCASSPAGVSGNTIYFGEGSWLTVV.

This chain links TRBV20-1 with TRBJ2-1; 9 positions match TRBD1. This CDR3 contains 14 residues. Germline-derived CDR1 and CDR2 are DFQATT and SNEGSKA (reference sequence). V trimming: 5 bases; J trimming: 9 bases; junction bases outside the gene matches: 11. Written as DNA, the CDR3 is TGCAGTGCTGCTACCGGGACAGGGAGTCGTGAGCAGTTCTTC. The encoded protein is CSAATGTGSREQFF.

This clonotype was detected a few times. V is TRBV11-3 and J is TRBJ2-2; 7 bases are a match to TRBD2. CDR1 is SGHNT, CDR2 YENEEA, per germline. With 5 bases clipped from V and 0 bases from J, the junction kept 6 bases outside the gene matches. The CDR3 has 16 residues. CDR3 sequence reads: CASSPIAGANTGELFF. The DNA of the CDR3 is TGTGCCAGCAGCCCTATTGCGGGAGCGAACACCGGGGAGCTGTTTTTT.

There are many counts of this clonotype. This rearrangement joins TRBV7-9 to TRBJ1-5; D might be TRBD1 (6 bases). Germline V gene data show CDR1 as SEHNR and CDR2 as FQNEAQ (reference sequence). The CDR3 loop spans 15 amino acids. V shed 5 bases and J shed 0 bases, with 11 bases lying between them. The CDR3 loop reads CASSLNRDSNQPQHF. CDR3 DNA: TGTGCCAGCAGCCTTAACAGGGATAGCAATCAGCCCCAGCATTTT.

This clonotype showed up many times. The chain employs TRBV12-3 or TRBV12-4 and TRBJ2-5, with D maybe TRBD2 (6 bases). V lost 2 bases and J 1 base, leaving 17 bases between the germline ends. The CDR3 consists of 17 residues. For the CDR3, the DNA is TGTGCCAGCAGTTTACGGCTCGCCGGGAGAGGCCAAGAGACCCAGTACTTC. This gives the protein CASSLRLAGRGQETQYF.

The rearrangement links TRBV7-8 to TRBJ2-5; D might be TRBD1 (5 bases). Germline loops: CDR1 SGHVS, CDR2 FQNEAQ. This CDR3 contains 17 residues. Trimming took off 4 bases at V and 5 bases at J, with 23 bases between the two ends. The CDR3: CASSSPGATTPRETQYF. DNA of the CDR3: TGTGCCAGCAGCTCCCCTGGGGCGACGACCCCCAGGGAGACCCAGTACTTC. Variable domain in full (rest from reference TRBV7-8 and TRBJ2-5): GAGVSQSPRYKVAKRGQDVALRCDPISGHVSLFWYQQALGQGPEFLTYFQNEAQLDKSGLPSDRFFAERPEGSVSTLKIQRTQQEDSAVYLCASSSPGATTPRETQYFGPGTRLLVL.

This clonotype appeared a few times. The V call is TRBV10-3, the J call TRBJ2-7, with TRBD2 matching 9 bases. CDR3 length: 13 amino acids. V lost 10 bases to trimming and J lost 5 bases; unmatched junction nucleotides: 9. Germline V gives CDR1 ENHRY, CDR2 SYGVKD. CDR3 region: CANSPSGTHEQYF. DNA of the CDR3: TGTGCCAATTCCCCTAGCGGGACCCACGAGCAGTACTTC.

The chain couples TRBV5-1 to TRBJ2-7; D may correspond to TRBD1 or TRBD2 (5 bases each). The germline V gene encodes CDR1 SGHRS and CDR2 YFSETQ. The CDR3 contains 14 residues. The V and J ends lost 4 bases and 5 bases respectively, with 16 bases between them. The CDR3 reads CASSVRTGRDEQYF. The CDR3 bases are TGCGCCAGCAGCGTACGGACGGGGCGGGACGAGCAGTACTTC.

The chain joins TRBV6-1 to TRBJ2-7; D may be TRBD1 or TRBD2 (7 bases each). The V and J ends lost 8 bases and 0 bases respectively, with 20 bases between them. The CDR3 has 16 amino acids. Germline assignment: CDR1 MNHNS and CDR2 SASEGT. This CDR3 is CASRHGGTVSSYEQYF. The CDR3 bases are TGTGCCAGCCGCCACGGGGGGACAGTGAGCTCCTACGAGCAGTACTTC.

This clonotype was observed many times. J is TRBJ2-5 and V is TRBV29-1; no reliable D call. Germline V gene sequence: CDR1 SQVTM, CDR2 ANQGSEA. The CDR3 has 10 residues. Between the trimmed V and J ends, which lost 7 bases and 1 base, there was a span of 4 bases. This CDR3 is CSGIQETQYF. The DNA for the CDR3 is TGCAGCGGTATCCAAGAGACCCAGTACTTC.

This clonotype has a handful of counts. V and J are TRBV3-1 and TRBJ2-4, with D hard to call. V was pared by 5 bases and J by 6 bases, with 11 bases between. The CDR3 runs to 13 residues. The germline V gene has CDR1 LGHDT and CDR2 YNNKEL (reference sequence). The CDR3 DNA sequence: TGTGCCAGCAGCTTGGGGTTTAGAAACATTCAGTACTTC. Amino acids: CASSLGFRNIQYF.

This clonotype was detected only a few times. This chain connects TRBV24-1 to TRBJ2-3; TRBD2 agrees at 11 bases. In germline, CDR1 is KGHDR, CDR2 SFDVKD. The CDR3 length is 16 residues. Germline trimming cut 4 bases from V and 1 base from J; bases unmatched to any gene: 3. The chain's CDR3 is CATSDLLAGGTDTQYF. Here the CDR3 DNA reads TGTGCCACCAGTGACCTACTAGCGGGGGGCACAGATACGCAGTATTTT.

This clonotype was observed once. CDR3 nucleotide sequence: TGCAGTGCTAGAAGGGGGTCTGGGGCCAACGTCCTGACTTTC. This sequence encodes CSARRGSGANVLTF. This chain joins TRBV20-1 and TRBJ2-6; D is possibly TRBD1 (6 bases). There are 14 residues in the CDR3. Germline V CDR1 and CDR2: DFQATT, SNEGSKA (reference sequence). With 2 bases removed from V and 1 base from J, the gap between germline ends came to 6 bases.

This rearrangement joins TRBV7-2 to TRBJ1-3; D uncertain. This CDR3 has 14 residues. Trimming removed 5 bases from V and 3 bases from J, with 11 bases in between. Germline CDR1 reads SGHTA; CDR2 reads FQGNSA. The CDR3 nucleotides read TGTGCCAGCAGCCCCCCGGGAAGTGGAAACACCATATATTTT. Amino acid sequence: CASSPPGSGNTIYF.